This is a list of T cell receptor beta chains from one sample in a study of chemoradiotherapy in HPV16-positive cancers. Profiled with immunoSEQ multiplex PCR; TCRdb holds only in-frame clones, not every one. The table lists tens of thousands of clones, approximately 88% of them singletons. This specimen was blood, taken from a patient who underwent chemoradiotherapy. Receptor source: a human donor with HPV-associated anogenital cancer. Each CDR3 is given with its conserved first and last residue. Fields, in order: CDR3 DNA, CDR3 protein, clone size, V gene, D gene, J gene, CDR3 length. A D gene is named only where the DNA matches it firmly. For some rows the clone size is stated as once, few or many, or as a class when expanded; others skip it.

cdr3_nt: TGTGCCAGCAGTCCCAGTACTGGAAACACCATATATTTT
cdr3_aa: CASSPSTGNTIYF
clone_size: -
v_call: TRBV6-5
d_call: -
j_call: TRBJ1-3
cdr3_length: 13

cdr3_nt: TGTGCCAGCAACACGGGGCGTAACAATGAGCAGTTCTTC
cdr3_aa: CASNTGRNNEQFF
clone_size: -
v_call: TRBV28
d_call: -
j_call: TRBJ2-1
cdr3_length: 13

cdr3_nt: TGTGCCAGCTACCGGGACAGGGGTAGGTACGAGCAGTACTTC
cdr3_aa: CASYRDRGRYEQYF
clone_size: -
v_call: TRBV28
d_call: TRBD1
j_call: TRBJ2-7
cdr3_length: 14

cdr3_nt: TGCGCCAGCAGCTCGGCCGGGACAGGGGGAGAAAAACTGTTTTTT
cdr3_aa: CASSSAGTGGEKLFF
clone_size: -
v_call: TRBV5-1
d_call: TRBD1
j_call: TRBJ1-4
cdr3_length: 15

cdr3_nt: TGTGCCAGCTCATCCTGGGACAGCCCGTACAATGAGCAGTTCTTC
cdr3_aa: CASSSWDSPYNEQFF
clone_size: few
v_call: TRBV18
d_call: TRBD1
j_call: TRBJ2-1
cdr3_length: 15

cdr3_nt: TGTGCCATCAGTGAATTAAGGGGGCTCTATGGCTACACCTTC
cdr3_aa: CAISELRGLYGYTF
clone_size: -
v_call: TRBV10-3
d_call: TRBD1
j_call: TRBJ1-2
cdr3_length: 14

cdr3_nt: TGTGCCAGCAGCCGTTCTAGCGGGAGATGGGAGCAGTTCTTC
cdr3_aa: CASSRSSGRWEQFF
clone_size: once
v_call: TRBV7-2
d_call: TRBD2
j_call: TRBJ2-1
cdr3_length: 14

cdr3_nt: TGTGCCAGCAGTTTATCTAGCGGGAGTTTATACGAGCAGTACTTC
cdr3_aa: CASSLSSGSLYEQYF
clone_size: -
v_call: TRBV28
d_call: TRBD2
j_call: TRBJ2-7
cdr3_length: 15

cdr3_nt: TGTGCCAGCAGTGGGGAGGACAGAACGTATAATTCACCCCTCCACTTT
cdr3_aa: CASSGEDRTYNSPLHF
clone_size: -
v_call: TRBV6-1
d_call: -
j_call: TRBJ1-6
cdr3_length: 16

cdr3_nt: TGTGCCAGCAGTACCGACAGGGGTAATGAAAAACTGTTTTTT
cdr3_aa: CASSTDRGNEKLFF
clone_size: once
v_call: TRBV2
d_call: TRBD1
j_call: TRBJ1-4
cdr3_length: 14

cdr3_nt: TGTGCCAGCACCACGGGACTAGCGGTAACAGATACGCAGTATTTT
cdr3_aa: CASTTGLAVTDTQYF
clone_size: -
v_call: TRBV5-6
d_call: TRBD2
j_call: TRBJ2-3
cdr3_length: 15

cdr3_nt: TGTGCCAGTAGTGCCACTCCTTACGAGCAGTACTTC
cdr3_aa: CASSATPYEQYF
clone_size: -
v_call: TRBV19
d_call: -
j_call: TRBJ2-7
cdr3_length: 12

cdr3_nt: TGTGCCAGCAGTCCTGGGTCAACTCCCTACGAGCAGTACTTC
cdr3_aa: CASSPGSTPYEQYF
clone_size: -
v_call: TRBV7-9
d_call: -
j_call: TRBJ2-7
cdr3_length: 14

cdr3_nt: TGTGCCAGCAGTTTTCGCGGATACGAGCAGTACTTC
cdr3_aa: CASSFRGYEQYF
clone_size: -
v_call: TRBV28
d_call: -
j_call: TRBJ2-7
cdr3_length: 12

cdr3_nt: TGTGCCATCAGTGAGTCCCTGACCTACAATGAGCAGTTCTTC
cdr3_aa: CAISESLTYNEQFF
clone_size: -
v_call: TRBV10-3
d_call: -
j_call: TRBJ2-1
cdr3_length: 14

cdr3_nt: TGTGCAAGTCGCAGGTCACAAAGTCGGGCCAACGTCCTGACTTTC
cdr3_aa: CASRRSQSRANVLTF
clone_size: -
v_call: TRBV12-2
d_call: -
j_call: TRBJ2-6
cdr3_length: 15

cdr3_nt: TGCAGCGGGGGACAGGGGAGGAACACTGAAGCTTTCTTT
cdr3_aa: CSGGQGRNTEAFF
clone_size: -
v_call: TRBV29-1
d_call: TRBD1
j_call: TRBJ1-1
cdr3_length: 13

cdr3_nt: TGTGCCAGCAGCTTAGGGTTTGTAGCGGGGAAAGAGACCCAGTACTTC
cdr3_aa: CASSLGFVAGKETQYF
clone_size: -
v_call: TRBV7-2
d_call: TRBD2
j_call: TRBJ2-5
cdr3_length: 16

cdr3_nt: TGTGCCAGCAGCTTCGGGACGTCGAACACTGAAGCTTTCTTT
cdr3_aa: CASSFGTSNTEAFF
clone_size: -
v_call: TRBV7-9
d_call: -
j_call: TRBJ1-1
cdr3_length: 14

cdr3_nt: TGTGCCAGCAGCCAAGGCGGGGGGTGGGGGACAGATACGCAGTATTTT
cdr3_aa: CASSQGGGWGTDTQYF
clone_size: once
v_call: TRBV4-2
d_call: TRBD2
j_call: TRBJ2-3
cdr3_length: 16

cdr3_nt: TGCGCCAGCAGCCCCGAGAGCGGGGCAAACAATGAGCAGTTCTTC
cdr3_aa: CASSPESGANNEQFF
clone_size: -
v_call: TRBV4-1
d_call: TRBD2
j_call: TRBJ2-1
cdr3_length: 15

cdr3_nt: TGTGCCAGCAGTTCCGGACTAGCGGATTACGAGCAGTACTTC
cdr3_aa: CASSSGLADYEQYF
clone_size: -
v_call: TRBV28
d_call: TRBD2
j_call: TRBJ2-7
cdr3_length: 14

cdr3_nt: TGTGCCAGCAGTGGGACAGGGGTTAGGGGGGCCAACGTCCTGACTTTC
cdr3_aa: CASSGTGVRGANVLTF
clone_size: once
v_call: TRBV2
d_call: TRBD1
j_call: TRBJ2-6
cdr3_length: 16

cdr3_nt: TGTGCCAGCAGCCAAGGCCACGAGCAGTACTTC
cdr3_aa: CASSQGHEQYF
clone_size: -
v_call: TRBV6-5
d_call: -
j_call: TRBJ2-7
cdr3_length: 11

cdr3_nt: TGTGCCAGCAGTTTAGTTGGCGGATTCTACGAGCAGTACTTC
cdr3_aa: CASSLVGGFYEQYF
clone_size: -
v_call: TRBV27
d_call: -
j_call: TRBJ2-7
cdr3_length: 14

cdr3_nt: TGTGCCAGCAGCTCGACAGGGACTGGCACTGAAGCTTTCTTT
cdr3_aa: CASSSTGTGTEAFF
clone_size: -
v_call: TRBV11-2
d_call: TRBD1
j_call: TRBJ1-1
cdr3_length: 14

cdr3_nt: TGTGCCAGCAGTTTCGACAGGGGGCACGCGGACACTGAAGCTTTCTTT
cdr3_aa: CASSFDRGHADTEAFF
clone_size: -
v_call: TRBV6-5
d_call: TRBD1
j_call: TRBJ1-1
cdr3_length: 16

cdr3_nt: TGCGCCAGCAGCCCGGGGACGACAGCTAACTATGGCTACACCTTC
cdr3_aa: CASSPGTTANYGYTF
clone_size: once
v_call: TRBV5-1
d_call: -
j_call: TRBJ1-2
cdr3_length: 15

cdr3_nt: TGTGCCAGCACCACGGGGGGGGAGACCCAGTACTTC
cdr3_aa: CASTTGGETQYF
clone_size: -
v_call: TRBV28
d_call: TRBD2
j_call: TRBJ2-5
cdr3_length: 12

cdr3_nt: TGTGCCAGCAGCTCTAGAGCGACAGCGAGCACAGATACGCAGTATTTT
cdr3_aa: CASSSRATASTDTQYF
clone_size: -
v_call: TRBV7-9
d_call: -
j_call: TRBJ2-3
cdr3_length: 16

cdr3_nt: TGTGCCAGCAGCCAAGAGGACAGGGGCCGATATGGCTACACCTTC
cdr3_aa: CASSQEDRGRYGYTF
clone_size: -
v_call: TRBV4-2
d_call: TRBD1
j_call: TRBJ1-2
cdr3_length: 15

cdr3_nt: TGTGCCAGCAGCGTAGCCGGGCGGCCGAACACCGGGGAGCTGTTTTTT
cdr3_aa: CASSVAGRPNTGELFF
clone_size: -
v_call: TRBV9
d_call: -
j_call: TRBJ2-2
cdr3_length: 16

cdr3_nt: TGCGCCAGCAGCCAGTTCCGAGACTCCTCTGGAAACACCATATATTTT
cdr3_aa: CASSQFRDSSGNTIYF
clone_size: few
v_call: TRBV4-1
d_call: -
j_call: TRBJ1-3
cdr3_length: 16

cdr3_nt: TGCGCCAGCAGCTTGGTCTTCTCGGGACAGGGAGCCTACGAGCAGTACTTC
cdr3_aa: CASSLVFSGQGAYEQYF
clone_size: -
v_call: TRBV5-1
d_call: TRBD1
j_call: TRBJ2-7
cdr3_length: 17

cdr3_nt: TGTGCCAGCAGTGAAGCGCTACGGCATAGGAATGAAAAACTGTTTTTT
cdr3_aa: CASSEALRHRNEKLFF
clone_size: -
v_call: TRBV6-1
d_call: -
j_call: TRBJ1-4
cdr3_length: 16

cdr3_nt: TGTGCCAGCAGTTACACACCGGACAGGGACGCCGGGGAGCTGTTTTTT
cdr3_aa: CASSYTPDRDAGELFF
clone_size: -
v_call: TRBV6-5
d_call: TRBD1
j_call: TRBJ2-2
cdr3_length: 16

cdr3_nt: TGTGCCAGCAGCAGGGAAGCGGGAGGATACAATGAGCAGTTCTTC
cdr3_aa: CASSREAGGYNEQFF
clone_size: -
v_call: TRBV7-2
d_call: TRBD2
j_call: TRBJ2-1
cdr3_length: 15

cdr3_nt: TGTGCCAGCAGCCCAGGACAGGGTCGGACAGATACGCAGTATTTT
cdr3_aa: CASSPGQGRTDTQYF
clone_size: -
v_call: TRBV7-9
d_call: TRBD1
j_call: TRBJ2-3
cdr3_length: 15

cdr3_nt: TGTGCCAGCAGTAAACAGGGTTATAGCAATCAGCCCCAGCATTTT
cdr3_aa: CASSKQGYSNQPQHF
clone_size: -
v_call: TRBV6-1
d_call: -
j_call: TRBJ1-5
cdr3_length: 15

cdr3_nt: TGTGCCAGCAGTGACTCAGGGACTAGCGGGTTCGATGAGCAGTTCTTC
cdr3_aa: CASSDSGTSGFDEQFF
clone_size: -
v_call: TRBV6-4
d_call: TRBD2
j_call: TRBJ2-1
cdr3_length: 16

cdr3_nt: TGTGCCAGTACCCCGAGGTGGGTTTTTGGCCGGGGGGCCAACGTCCTGACTTTC
cdr3_aa: CASTPRWVFGRGANVLTF
clone_size: -
v_call: TRBV19
d_call: -
j_call: TRBJ2-6
cdr3_length: 18

cdr3_nt: TGTGCCAGCAGTTTATTGAGGGAAAGCTACACCTTC
cdr3_aa: CASSLLRESYTF
clone_size: -
v_call: TRBV28
d_call: -
j_call: TRBJ1-2
cdr3_length: 12

cdr3_nt: TGTGCCAGCAGCCTGACAGTAGTGCCGTCCTTCTCTGGAAACACCATATATTTT
cdr3_aa: CASSLTVVPSFSGNTIYF
clone_size: once
v_call: TRBV28
d_call: -
j_call: TRBJ1-3
cdr3_length: 18

cdr3_nt: TGTGCCAGCAGCTTGAGGGAAGAAAAACTGTTTTTT
cdr3_aa: CASSLREEKLFF
clone_size: -
v_call: TRBV5-6
d_call: -
j_call: TRBJ1-4
cdr3_length: 12

cdr3_nt: TGTGCCAGCAGTTCACGGACTAGCGGTTCCACAGATACGCAGTATTTT
cdr3_aa: CASSSRTSGSTDTQYF
clone_size: -
v_call: TRBV28
d_call: TRBD2
j_call: TRBJ2-3
cdr3_length: 16

cdr3_nt: TGTGCCAGCAGCGGTACGAGCGGTCAAGAGACCCAGTACTTC
cdr3_aa: CASSGTSGQETQYF
clone_size: -
v_call: TRBV5-4
d_call: -
j_call: TRBJ2-5
cdr3_length: 14

cdr3_nt: TGTGCCATACTTGACGGGACTACACTCCAAGAGACCCAGTACTTC
cdr3_aa: CAILDGTTLQETQYF
clone_size: -
v_call: TRBV7-9
d_call: TRBD2
j_call: TRBJ2-5
cdr3_length: 15

cdr3_nt: TGTGCCAGCAGCCGAGCGACAGGGGGCGCTAATGGCTACACCTTC
cdr3_aa: CASSRATGGANGYTF
clone_size: -
v_call: TRBV7-2
d_call: TRBD1
j_call: TRBJ1-2
cdr3_length: 15

cdr3_nt: TGTGCCAGCAGCTTTGCGGGGTACGAGCAGTACTTC
cdr3_aa: CASSFAGYEQYF
clone_size: -
v_call: TRBV12-1
d_call: -
j_call: TRBJ2-7
cdr3_length: 12

cdr3_nt: TGTGCCAGCAGCCAGCAGAGGGGCACTGAAGCTTTCTTT
cdr3_aa: CASSQQRGTEAFF
clone_size: -
v_call: TRBV7-2
d_call: -
j_call: TRBJ1-1
cdr3_length: 13

cdr3_nt: TGCGCCAGCAGCTTGGGTAGCGGGAATGTAGATACGCAGTATTTT
cdr3_aa: CASSLGSGNVDTQYF
clone_size: -
v_call: TRBV5-1
d_call: TRBD2
j_call: TRBJ2-3
cdr3_length: 15

cdr3_nt: TGTGCCAGCAGCCGGCCGGAAGGGGGCACAGATACGCAGTATTTT
cdr3_aa: CASSRPEGGTDTQYF
clone_size: -
v_call: TRBV5-4
d_call: -
j_call: TRBJ2-3
cdr3_length: 15

cdr3_nt: TGTGCCAGCAGTTCACGGCCGACCCCAAATGAAAAACTGTTTTTT
cdr3_aa: CASSSRPTPNEKLFF
clone_size: -
v_call: TRBV6-5
d_call: -
j_call: TRBJ1-4
cdr3_length: 15

cdr3_nt: TGCGCCAGCAGTCAATCTCGGACACGGTACACTGAAGCTTTCTTT
cdr3_aa: CASSQSRTRYTEAFF
clone_size: once
v_call: TRBV23-1
d_call: -
j_call: TRBJ1-1
cdr3_length: 15

cdr3_nt: TGTGCCAGCAGTGTAGGGACAGGCACAGATACGCAGTATTTT
cdr3_aa: CASSVGTGTDTQYF
clone_size: -
v_call: TRBV6-4
d_call: TRBD1
j_call: TRBJ2-3
cdr3_length: 14

cdr3_nt: TGTGCCAGCAGTGATTTTATCTTGGCGGCGAAAAATCAGCCCCAGCATTTT
cdr3_aa: CASSDFILAAKNQPQHF
clone_size: -
v_call: TRBV2
d_call: -
j_call: TRBJ1-5
cdr3_length: 17

cdr3_nt: TGTGCCAGCAGTGAGATCAGGGGAGGGCAGCCCCAGCATTTT
cdr3_aa: CASSEIRGGQPQHF
clone_size: -
v_call: TRBV2
d_call: -
j_call: TRBJ1-5
cdr3_length: 14

cdr3_nt: TGCGCCAGCAGACAGGGGGCAGGCACAGATACGCAGTATTTT
cdr3_aa: CASRQGAGTDTQYF
clone_size: -
v_call: TRBV5-1
d_call: TRBD1
j_call: TRBJ2-3
cdr3_length: 14

cdr3_nt: TGTGCCTGGAGCGGAAGGGGCGGAATGAACACTGAAGCTTTCTTT
cdr3_aa: CAWSGRGGMNTEAFF
clone_size: -
v_call: TRBV30
d_call: -
j_call: TRBJ1-1
cdr3_length: 15